The present entry profiles one T cell receptor (beta chain) with its context. The table came from immunoSEQ multiplex PCR; TCRdb's copy has only in-frame clones and leaves some out. Of around 200,000 clones listed, roughly 85% were seen once; the top ten hold approximately 18%. This record comes from a study of blood T cell repertoires in COVID-19. Study at large: Sources were T cells, B-cell-depleted T cells, or PBMCs; the material itself was cDNA or gDNA.

Donors in Cohort 3 who had recovered were those with two negative PCRs, healthcare professional clearance, or resolution of their symptoms. CDR1 is SQVTM, CDR2 ANQGSEA, per germline. The CDR3 covers 17 residues. After removal of 7 bases from V and 4 bases from J, the junction contained 17 bases not matched to a gene. Sequences were obtained from PBMCs or T cells enriched from blood (not recorded which). This sequence joins TRBV29-1 and TRBJ2-1; 9 nucleotides align to TRBD2. The receptor comes from a man aged 40-49 years who had recovered from COVID-19. The chain's CDR3 is CSELPRGREGFYNEQFF. CDR3 nucleotide sequence: TGCAGCGAACTCCCCCGGGGGCGGGAGGGATTTTACAATGAGCAGTTCTTC.